This T cell receptor beta chain stems from a study of T cells after yellow fever vaccination. Study findings and constraints: Boosting was followed by the reappearance of most primary-vaccination clones (around 95% CD4, about 89% CD8).

This clonotype was seen repeatedly, ten times or more. Its antigen is not identified. TCRdb processed the 5' RACE reads anew with MiXCR; each CDR3 protein has one entry. The sample comprises more than 200,000 distinct CDR3 sequences, more than 3.5% of which are singletons, and around 19% rests with the top ten. V lost 5 bases and J lost 2; bases outside the gene matches: 5. Per the germline V gene, CDR1 is SEHNR and CDR2 is FQNEAQ (reference sequence). This CDR3 comprises 15 residues. The TCR comes from a man younger than 35 who received the YFV17D yellow fever vaccine. Sequenced here: PBMCs, sampled 15 days after the yellow fever booster vaccination. This chain uses TRBV7-9 with TRBJ1-3; 8 bases align to TRBD1. The CDR3, as DNA: TGTGCCAGCAGCCAACTGACAGGGGCTGGAAACACCATATATTTT. Translation gives CASSQLTGAGNTIYF.